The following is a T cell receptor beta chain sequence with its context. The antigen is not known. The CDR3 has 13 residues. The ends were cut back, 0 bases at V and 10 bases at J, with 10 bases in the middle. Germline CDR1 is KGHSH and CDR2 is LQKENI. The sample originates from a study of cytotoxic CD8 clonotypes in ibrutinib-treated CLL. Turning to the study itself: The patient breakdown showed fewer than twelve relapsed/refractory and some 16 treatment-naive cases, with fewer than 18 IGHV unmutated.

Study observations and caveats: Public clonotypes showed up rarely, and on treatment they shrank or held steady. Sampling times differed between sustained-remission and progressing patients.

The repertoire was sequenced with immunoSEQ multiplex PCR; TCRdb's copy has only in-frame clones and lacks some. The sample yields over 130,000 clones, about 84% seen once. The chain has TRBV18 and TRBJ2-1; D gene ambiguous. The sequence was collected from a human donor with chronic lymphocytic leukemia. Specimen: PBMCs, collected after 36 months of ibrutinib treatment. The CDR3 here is CASSPPGIREQFF. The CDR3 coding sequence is TGTGCCAGCTCACCACCGGGGATCCGGGAGCAGTTCTTC.